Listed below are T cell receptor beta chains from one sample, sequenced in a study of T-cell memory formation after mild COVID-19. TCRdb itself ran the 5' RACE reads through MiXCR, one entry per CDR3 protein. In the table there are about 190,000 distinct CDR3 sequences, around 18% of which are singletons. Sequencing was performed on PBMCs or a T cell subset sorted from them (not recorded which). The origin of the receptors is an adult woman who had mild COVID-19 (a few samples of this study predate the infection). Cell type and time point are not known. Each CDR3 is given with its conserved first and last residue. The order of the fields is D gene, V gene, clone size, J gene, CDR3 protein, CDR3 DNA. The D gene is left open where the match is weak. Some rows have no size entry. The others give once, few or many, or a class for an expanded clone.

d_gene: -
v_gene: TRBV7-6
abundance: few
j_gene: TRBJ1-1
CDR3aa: CASSLALGARAFF
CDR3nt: TGTGCCAGCAGCTTAGCGCTTGGGGCCCGAGCTTTCTTT

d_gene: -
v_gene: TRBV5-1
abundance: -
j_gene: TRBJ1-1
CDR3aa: CASSFVGGPDTEAFF
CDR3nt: TGCGCCAGCAGCTTCGTCGGGGGTCCGGACACTGAAGCTTTCTTT

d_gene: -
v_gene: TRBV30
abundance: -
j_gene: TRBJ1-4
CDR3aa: CAWSVFNGAEKLFF
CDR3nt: TGTGCCTGGAGTGTATTCAACGGCGCAGAAAAACTGTTTTTT

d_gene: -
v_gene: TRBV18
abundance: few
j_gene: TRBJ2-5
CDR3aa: CASSQRLDQETQYF
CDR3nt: TGTGCCAGCTCACAGCGCTTAGATCAAGAGACCCAGTACTTC

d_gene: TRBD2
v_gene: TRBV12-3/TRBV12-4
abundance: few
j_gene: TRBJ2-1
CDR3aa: CASSSRPGLAGYNEQFF
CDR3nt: TGTGCCAGCAGTTCTAGGCCGGGACTAGCGGGCTACAATGAGCAGTTCTTC

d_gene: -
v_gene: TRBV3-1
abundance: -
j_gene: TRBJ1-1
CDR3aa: CASSHTSYRDLRNTEAFF
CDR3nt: TGTGCCAGCAGCCATACGTCGTACAGGGATCTTCGCAACACTGAAGCTTTCTTT

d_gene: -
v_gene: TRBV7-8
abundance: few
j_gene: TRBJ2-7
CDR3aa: CASSLQGWYEQYF
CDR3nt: TGTGCCAGCAGCTTACAGGGATGGTACGAGCAGTACTTC

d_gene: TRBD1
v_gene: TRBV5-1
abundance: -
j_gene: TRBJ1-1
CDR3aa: CASSSTGGSNTEAFF
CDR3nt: TGCGCCAGCAGCTCGACAGGGGGATCGAACACTGAAGCTTTCTTT

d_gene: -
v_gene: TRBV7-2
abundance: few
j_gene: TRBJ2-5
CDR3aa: CASSLGQGGSQETQYF
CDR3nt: TGTGCCAGCAGCTTAGGGCAGGGGGGGTCCCAAGAGACCCAGTACTTC

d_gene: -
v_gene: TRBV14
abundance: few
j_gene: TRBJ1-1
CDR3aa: CASSQVSMWTEAFF
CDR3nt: TGTGCCAGCAGCCAAGTCTCAATGTGGACTGAAGCTTTCTTT

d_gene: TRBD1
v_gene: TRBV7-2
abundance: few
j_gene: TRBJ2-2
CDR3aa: CASSSGQVNTGELFF
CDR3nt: TGTGCCAGCAGCTCCGGACAGGTGAACACCGGGGAGCTGTTTTTT

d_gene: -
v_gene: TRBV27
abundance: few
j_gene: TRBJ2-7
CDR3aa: CASSLSYSDYEQYF
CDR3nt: TGTGCCAGCAGTTTAAGCTACAGTGACTACGAGCAGTACTTC

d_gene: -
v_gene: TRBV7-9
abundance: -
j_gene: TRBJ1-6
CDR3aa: CASSRSYGYNSPLHF
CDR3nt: TGTGCCAGCAGCCGCAGTTATGGGTATAATTCACCCCTCCACTTT

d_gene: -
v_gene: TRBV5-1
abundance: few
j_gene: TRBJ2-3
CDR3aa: CASSRSVIGGGNIADTQYF
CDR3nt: TGCGCCAGCAGCCGATCGGTTATAGGAGGAGGGAATATTGCAGATACGCAGTATTTT

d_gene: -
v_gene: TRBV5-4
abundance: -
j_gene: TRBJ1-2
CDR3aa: CASSVTSTAYGYTF
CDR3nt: TGTGCCAGCAGCGTGACTTCGACGGCCTATGGCTACACCTTC

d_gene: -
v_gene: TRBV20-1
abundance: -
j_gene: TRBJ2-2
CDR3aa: CSAWRNTGELFF
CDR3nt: TGCAGTGCTTGGAGGAACACCGGGGAGCTGTTTTTT

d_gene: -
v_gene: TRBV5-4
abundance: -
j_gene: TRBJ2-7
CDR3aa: CASSLGLMYEQYF
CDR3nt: TGTGCCAGCAGCTTGGGGTTAATGTACGAGCAGTACTTC

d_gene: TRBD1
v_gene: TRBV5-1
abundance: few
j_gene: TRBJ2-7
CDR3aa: CASSLLQGDMGEQYF
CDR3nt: TGCGCCAGCAGCTTGTTACAGGGGGACATGGGAGAGCAGTACTTC

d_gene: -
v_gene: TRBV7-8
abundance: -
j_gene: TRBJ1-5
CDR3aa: CASSLELGPQHF
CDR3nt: TGTGCCAGCAGCTTAGAGTTGGGGCCCCAGCATTTT

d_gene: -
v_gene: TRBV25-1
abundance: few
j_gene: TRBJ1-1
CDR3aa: CASSSPPGQEAFF
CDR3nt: TGTGCCAGCAGTTCCCCCCCGGGGCAGGAAGCTTTCTTT

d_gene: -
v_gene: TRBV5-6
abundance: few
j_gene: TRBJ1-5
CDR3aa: CASTSGGFGNQPQHF
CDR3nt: TGTGCCAGCACCAGTGGGGGTTTCGGCAATCAGCCCCAGCATTTT

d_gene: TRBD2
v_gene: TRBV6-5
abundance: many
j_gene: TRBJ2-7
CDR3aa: CASRATTSGKREQYF
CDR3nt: TGTGCCAGCAGGGCGACGACTAGCGGGAAACGCGAGCAGTACTTC

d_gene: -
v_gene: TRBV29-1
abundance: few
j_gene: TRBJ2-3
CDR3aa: CSGDISTSTDTQYF
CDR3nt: TGCAGCGGGGACATATCTACTAGCACAGATACGCAGTATTTT

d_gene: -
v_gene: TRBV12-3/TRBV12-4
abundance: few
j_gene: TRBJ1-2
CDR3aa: CASSLDRVPRGYGYTF
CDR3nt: TGTGCCAGCAGCCTTGACCGGGTCCCTCGAGGCTATGGCTACACCTTC